These 6 T cell receptor beta chains were sequenced from one sample in a study of vaccination effects on CD4 cells after COVID-19. The method was immunoSEQ multiplex PCR; TCRdb's version includes in-frame clones alone and lacks a portion of them. The sample has just over 55,000 clones; around 73% are singletons. Scientists isolated CD4+ T cells after a roughly ten-day culture period ended. Participants completed two doses of the BNT162b2 or mRNA-1273 vaccine. These receptors are not linked to any known antigen. The material sequenced was CD4+ T cells from PBMCs cultured without peptide, taken after COVID-19 vaccination. The receptors here all came from a human donor who received a COVID-19 vaccine.

This chain links TRBV4-2 with TRBJ1-5; D remains unclear. Trimming cost V 3 bases and J 0 bases, with 12 bases left between them. Germline V gives CDR1 LGHNA, CDR2 YNFKEQ. The CDR3 is made up of 16 amino acids. CDR3 in DNA: TGTGCCAGCAGCCACCTCGGGCTAAATAGCAATCAGCCCCAGCATTTT. As protein: CASSHLGLNSNQPQHF.

A remark on this clone: Other DNA sequences in the same sample also yield this CDR3. CDR3 residues: CASSLNYGYTF. CDR3 in DNA: TGTGCCAGCAGTTTAAACTATGGCTACACCTTC. The V gene is TRBV28, the J gene TRBJ1-2; D remains unclear. CDR3 size: 11 residues. V was shortened by 2 bases and J by 2 bases, with 0 bases between the two germline ends. Germline CDR1 is MDHEN and CDR2 is SYDVKM.

The chain is built from TRBV3-1 (or the pseudogene TRBV3-2) and TRBJ2-2; no definite D call. Germline V gene sequence: CDR1 LGHDT, CDR2 YNNKEL (reference sequence). This CDR3 is 12 amino acids long. V shed 3 bases and J shed 6 bases, with 5 bases lying between them. The CDR3 DNA reads TGTGCCAGCAGCCATAACCCCGGGGAGCTGTTTTTT. It codes for CASSHNPGELFF.

The gene calls are TRBV4-3 and TRBJ1-4, with TRBD1 as a possible D gene (5 bases). CDR3 length: 17 residues. Trimming stripped 0 bases from V and 5 bases from J, with 16 bases between. Per germline, CDR1 LGHNA and CDR2 YSLEER. CDR3 loop: CASSQDRGRVLNEKLFF. In DNA, the CDR3 is TGCGCCAGCAGCCAAGATCGGGGCAGGGTGCTAAATGAAAAACTGTTTTTT.

Written as DNA, the CDR3 is TGTGCCAGCAGTTTGGTGGGCTACAGGGGGCGCAAGGATCAAGATACGCAGTATTTT. This codes for CASSLVGYRGRKDQDTQYF. The chain recombines TRBV27 with TRBJ2-3, with 9 positions matching TRBD1. Germline V gives CDR1 MNHEY, CDR2 SMNVEV (reference sequence). V lost 3 bases to trimming and J lost 5 bases; unmatched junction nucleotides: 18. The CDR3 is 19 residues long.

The CDR3 DNA sequence: TGTGCCAGCAGCTTAAGATATTCACCAGGGGGGTCCTACGAGCAGTACTTC. This gives the protein CASSLRYSPGGSYEQYF. The chain couples TRBV7-3 to TRBJ2-7; D is possibly TRBD1 (7 bases). The CDR3 runs to 17 residues. Trimming left V 1 base short and J 1 base short, with 17 bases between. Germline CDR1 reads SGHTA; CDR2 reads FQGTGA.